This passage covers 25 T cell receptor beta chains from one sample sequenced in a study of a mutant IDH1 vaccine in newly diagnosed glioma. Only in-frame clones appear in the TCRdb table, and some are missing; sequencing was by immunoSEQ multiplex PCR. The table lists 40,000 or so clones, more than 85% of them singletons. The time point is: week 5, during vaccination. In every dose of vaccine, 300 ug of mutant IDH1 20-mer peptide was given alongside topical imiquimod. These receptors lack a known antigen. The sequences come from PBMCs, collected from a glioma patient whose treatment included an IDH1 peptide vaccine. The receptors were gathered from a man in his fifties with glioma.

V and J are TRBV29-1 and TRBJ2-7, with TRBD1 matching over 9 bases. Germline V gene sequence: CDR1 SQVTM, CDR2 ANQGSEA. The trim removed 4 bases at V and 5 bases at J, leaving 0 bases unmatched. The CDR3 consists of 11 residues. CDR3 region: CSVGTGDEQYF. CDR3 nucleotide sequence: TGCAGCGTTGGGACAGGGGACGAGCAGTACTTC.

CDR3 region: CASSFEQVGGKLFF. As DNA, the CDR3 is TGTGCCAGCAGCTTCGAACAGGTCGGGGGAAAACTGTTTTTT. The chain uses TRBV5-5 and TRBJ1-4; perhaps TRBD1 as D (5 bases). The germline CDR1 and CDR2 sequences are SGHKS and YYEKEE (reference sequence). V was shortened by 2 bases and J by 10 bases, with 15 bases between the two germline ends. The CDR3 spans 14 residues.

V gene TRBV7-9 combines with J gene TRBJ2-2; a possible D gene is TRBD2 (5 bases). The CDR3 runs to 13 residues. V was cut by 8 bases and J by 5 bases, with 12 bases left in between. Germline assignment: CDR1 SEHNR and CDR2 FQNEAQ (reference sequence). The CDR3 loop reads CASGPGGTGELFF. CDR3 nucleotides: TGTGCCAGCGGGCCGGGCGGGACCGGGGAGCTGTTTTTT.

The genes are TRBV29-1 and TRBJ1-1; D call uncertain. CDR1 SQVTM and CDR2 ANQGSEA come from the germline V gene. The CDR3 is made up of 14 amino acids. V lost 6 bases to trimming and J lost 4 bases, with 18 bases between them. The CDR3 sequence: CSVVRPPGTTEAFF. The CDR3 region has the DNA TGCAGCGTAGTCCGTCCCCCAGGTACCACTGAAGCTTTCTTT.

The chain recombines TRBV6-1 with TRBJ1-2; no reliable D call. The germline V gene encodes CDR1 MNHNS and CDR2 SASEGT. This CDR3 is 14 amino acids long. V was shortened by 2 bases and J by 0 bases, with 7 bases between the two germline ends. The CDR3 DNA sequence: TGTGCCAGCAGTGAAATGGCGACTAACTATGGCTACACCTTC. It codes for CASSEMATNYGYTF.

This rearrangement joins TRBV2 to TRBJ2-7; TRBD1 matches 8 bases. CDR1 is SNHLY, CDR2 FYNNEI, per germline. The CDR3 runs to 16 residues. V shed 3 bases, J shed 3 bases, and the junction held 10 bases outside the gene matches. The CDR3 DNA reads as TGTGCCAGCAGTGATAGGGGAACAGGGGGGAGCTACGAGCAGTACTTC. This encodes CASSDRGTGGSYEQYF.

The chain is built from TRBV19 and TRBJ2-7; 11 nucleotides line up with TRBD2. The length of the CDR3 is 15 residues. Germline V gene data show CDR1 as LNHDA and CDR2 as SQIVND (reference sequence). The V gene end was trimmed by 5 bases and the J gene end by 4 bases; junction bases not matched to a gene: 7. The CDR3 coding sequence is TGTGCCAGTAGTCCATACCTAGCGGGAGGTTACGAGCAGTACTTC. Its protein product is CASSPYLAGGYEQYF.

The rearrangement joins TRBV29-1 to TRBJ2-7; maybe TRBD1 (8 bases). Germline V gene data show CDR1 as SQVTM and CDR2 as ANQGSEA. Trimming stripped 6 bases from V and 9 bases from J, with 15 bases between. This CDR3 contains 11 residues. This CDR3 reads CSVGTGLGQYF. The CDR3 DNA reads as TGCAGCGTCGGGACAGGACTAGGGCAGTACTTC.

In its sample, this clone was seen a few times. The V and J genes are TRBV5-1 and TRBJ2-3, with TRBD1 as a possible D gene (5 bases). Trimming took 4 bases from V and 7 from J, leaving 10 bases between them. This CDR3 region has 12 residues. Germline CDR1 is SGHRS and CDR2 is YFSETQ. The DNA for the CDR3 is TGCGCCAGCAGCGATTCAGGGAATACGCAGTATTTT. It translates to CASSDSGNTQYF.

The chain has TRBV2 and TRBJ2-7, with D tentatively TRBD1 (6 bases). Trimming took off 4 bases at V and 2 bases at J, with 12 bases between the two ends. The CDR3 totals 14 residues. Looked up from germline, CDR1 is SNHLY and CDR2 is FYNNEI. The CDR3 is CASSVRTATYEQYF. CDR3 in DNA: TGTGCCAGCAGTGTCAGGACAGCTACCTACGAGCAGTACTTC.

V usage is TRBV5-1 and J usage is TRBJ2-7; D perhaps matches TRBD1 (7 bases). The CDR3 has 14 amino acids. Trimming removed 0 bases at V and 4 bases at J, with 11 bases between. CDR1 and CDR2 from the germline V gene are SGHRS and YFSETQ. The CDR3 DNA reads TGCGCCAGCAGCTTGGGCGGGACAGTTTACGAGCAGTACTTC. Protein product: CASSLGGTVYEQYF.

This chain links TRBV5-1 with TRBJ2-5, with D perhaps TRBD1 (6 bases). With 6 bases removed from V and 2 bases from J, the gap between germline ends came to 14 bases. This CDR3 has 14 amino acids. CDR1 and CDR2 from the germline V gene are SGHRS and YFSETQ. The CDR3 here is CASTLQGLQETQYF. CDR3 sequence (DNA): TGCGCCAGCACTCTCCAGGGGCTACAAGAGACCCAGTACTTC.

For this clone: One junction end does not reproduce the germline sequence, and a read error may be involved. V and J are TRBV27 and TRBJ1-5, with D perhaps TRBD1 (5 bases). In germline, CDR1 is MNHEY, CDR2 SMNVEV (reference sequence). This CDR3 is built from 10 residues. The CDR3 DNA reads as TGCCATGGGGGGAATCAGCCCCAGCATTTT. Translating it yields CHGGNQPQHF.

The chain couples TRBV14 to TRBJ2-5; 9 bases align to TRBD1. The V gene's germline CDR1 is SGHDN and CDR2 FVKESK. This CDR3 region has 14 residues. The V segment lost 2 bases and the J segment 9 bases; nucleotides outside the gene matches: 7. This chain's CDR3 is CASSQWPDRGPQYF. The CDR3 DNA sequence: TGTGCCAGCAGCCAATGGCCGGACAGGGGTCCCCAGTACTTC.

The genes are TRBV18 and TRBJ1-6; 10 positions match TRBD1. Germline CDR1 reads KGHSH; CDR2 reads LQKENI. Trimming took 4 bases from V and 10 from J; bases not matched to a gene: 4. The CDR3 has 14 residues. CDR3 nucleotide sequence: TGTGCCAGCTCACGGGACAGGGGTTACTCACCCCTCCACTTT. Protein: CASSRDRGYSPLHF. The entire variable domain, with the rest obtained from reference TRBV18 and TRBJ1-6, is as follows: NAGVMQNPRHLVRRRGQEARLRCSPMKGHSHVYWYRQLPEEGLKFMVYLQKENIIDESGMPKERFSAEFPKEGPSILRIQQVVRGDSAAYFCASSRDRGYSPLHFGNGTRLTVT.

The chain couples TRBV6-1 to TRBJ2-5; D gene unclear. V lost 4 bases to trimming and J lost 3 bases, with 18 bases between them. Germline V gene lookup returns CDR1 MNHNS and CDR2 SASEGT. The CDR3 consists of 16 residues. The CDR3: CASSVEGWPPEETQYF. DNA of the CDR3: TGTGCCAGCAGTGTCGAAGGCTGGCCGCCCGAAGAGACCCAGTACTTC.

This CDR3 is CASSYSLLDQTFF. The CDR3 DNA sequence: TGTGCCAGCAGTTACTCCCTTTTGGACCAAACTTTCTTT. The rearrangement uses TRBV6-6 and TRBJ1-1; the D is unclear. V dropped 0 bases and J dropped 12 bases, with 14 bases sitting between them. CDR1 MNHNY and CDR2 SVGAGI come from the germline V gene (reference sequence). The CDR3 has 13 residues.

The CDR3 DNA follows: TGTGCCAGCAGTGAAGACCCTTGGACAGGGGAAGGTTACGAGCAGTACTTC. Amino acid sequence: CASSEDPWTGEGYEQYF. The chain links TRBV6-1 to TRBJ2-7; TRBD1 matches 9 bases. CDR1 MNHNS and CDR2 SASEGT come from the germline V gene. The CDR3 covers 17 residues. J gave up 4 bases and V 1 base, and 11 bases lay outside the gene matches.

The chain carries TRBV18 and TRBJ2-2; 9 bases are shared with TRBD1. The CDR3 sequence is 16 residues long. V was clipped by 6 bases and J by 4 bases; unmatched bases: 9. Germline-derived CDR1 and CDR2 are KGHSH and LQKENI. As DNA, the CDR3 is TGTGCCAGCTCCGGGATCGGGACAGGGCCCACCGGGGAGCTGTTTTTT. It translates to CASSGIGTGPTGELFF. The entire variable domain, with the rest obtained from reference TRBV18 and TRBJ2-2, is as follows: NAGVMQNPRHLVRRRGQEARLRCSPMKGHSHVYWYRQLPEEGLKFMVYLQKENIIDESGMPKERFSAEFPKEGPSILRIQQVVRGDSAAYFCASSGIGTGPTGELFFGEGSRLTVL.

The rearrangement joins TRBV6-1 to TRBJ2-7, with TRBD1 identical over 12 bases. V dropped 7 bases and J dropped 6; count of bases not matched to a gene: 4. The CDR3 covers 13 residues. Germline lookup yields CDR1 MNHNS and CDR2 SASEGT. The CDR3 spells CASKGQGAVEQYF. The CDR3 DNA follows: TGTGCCAGCAAGGGACAGGGGGCGGTCGAGCAGTACTTC.

The chain is built from TRBV16 and TRBJ1-2; tentatively, D is TRBD1 (6 bases). Trimming left V 2 bases short and J 8 bases short, with 18 bases between. The CDR3 is 15 amino acids. The germline V gene has CDR1 KGHSY and CDR2 FQNENV. CDR3 in DNA: TGTGCCAGCAGCCAAGACCTGACAGGCACTATGGGCTACACCTTC. Translated: CASSQDLTGTMGYTF. Using reference TRBV16 and TRBJ1-2 for the parts outside the CDR3, the full variable domain is GEEVAQTPKHLVRGEGQKAKLYCAPIKGHSYVFWYQQVLKNEFKFLISFQNENVFDETGMPKERFSAKCLPNSPCSLEIQATKLEDSAVYFCASSQDLTGTMGYTFGSGTRLTVV.

V usage is TRBV9 and J usage is TRBJ2-6; D not resolved. This CDR3 is 16 amino acids long. Deletions cut 6 bases from V and 0 bases from J, with 13 bases between. In germline, CDR1 is SGDLS, CDR2 YYNGEE. In DNA, the CDR3 is TGTGCCAGCACCACGTCCTTGGGCTCTGGGGCCAACGTCCTGACTTTC. This sequence encodes CASTTSLGSGANVLTF.

This chain joins TRBV29-1 and TRBJ1-1; D is perhaps TRBD1 (5 bases). The CDR3 consists of 12 residues. V was shortened by 7 bases and J by 0 bases, with 9 bases between the two germline ends. The germline V gene encodes CDR1 SQVTM and CDR2 ANQGSEA. The CDR3 nucleotides read TGCAGCGCCGGGACTGTGAACACTGAAGCTTTCTTT. This gives the protein CSAGTVNTEAFF.

This clone came up once. The genes are TRBV5-1 and TRBJ2-7, with a possible D match to TRBD1 (6 bases). V lost 2 bases, J lost 0 bases, and 12 bases lay in between. The CDR3 loop spans 15 amino acids. Germline-derived CDR1 and CDR2 are SGHRS and YFSETQ. This CDR3 is CASSLPGASSYEQYF. CDR3 DNA sequence: TGCGCCAGCAGCTTACCAGGGGCAAGCTCCTACGAGCAGTACTTC.

The chain uses TRBV2 and TRBJ2-1; maybe TRBD2 (5 bases). The CDR3 runs 16 residues. Germline V CDR1 and CDR2: SNHLY, FYNNEI. V was trimmed by 2 bases and J by 6 bases, leaving 17 bases between them. This chain's CDR3 is CASSEYAAGLGNEQFF. The CDR3 bases are TGTGCCAGCAGTGAATACGCGGCGGGCCTCGGCAATGAGCAGTTCTTC.